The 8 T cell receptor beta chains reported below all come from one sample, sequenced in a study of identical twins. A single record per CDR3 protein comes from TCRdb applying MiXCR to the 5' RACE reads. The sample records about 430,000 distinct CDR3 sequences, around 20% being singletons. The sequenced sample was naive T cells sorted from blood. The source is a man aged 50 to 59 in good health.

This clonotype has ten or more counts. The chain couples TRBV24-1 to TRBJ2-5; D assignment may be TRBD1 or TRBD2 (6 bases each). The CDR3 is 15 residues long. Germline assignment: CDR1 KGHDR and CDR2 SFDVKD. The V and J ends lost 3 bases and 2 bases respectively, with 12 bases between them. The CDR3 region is CATSDPGALQETQYF. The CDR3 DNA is TGTGCCACCAGTGATCCGGGGGCCCTACAAGAGACCCAGTACTTC.

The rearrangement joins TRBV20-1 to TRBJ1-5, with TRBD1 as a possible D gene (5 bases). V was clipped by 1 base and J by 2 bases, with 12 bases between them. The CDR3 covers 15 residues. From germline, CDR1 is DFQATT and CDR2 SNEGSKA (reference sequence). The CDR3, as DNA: TGCAGTGCTAGAGGCCTCGGACACGGCAATCAGCCCCAGCATTTT. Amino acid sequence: CSARGLGHGNQPQHF.

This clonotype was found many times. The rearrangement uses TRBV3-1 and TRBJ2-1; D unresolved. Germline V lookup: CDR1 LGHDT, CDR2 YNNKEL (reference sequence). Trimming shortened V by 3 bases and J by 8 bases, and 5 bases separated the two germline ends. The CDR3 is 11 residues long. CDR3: CASSQLYEQFF. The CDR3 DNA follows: TGTGCCAGCAGCCAGTTGTATGAGCAGTTCTTC.

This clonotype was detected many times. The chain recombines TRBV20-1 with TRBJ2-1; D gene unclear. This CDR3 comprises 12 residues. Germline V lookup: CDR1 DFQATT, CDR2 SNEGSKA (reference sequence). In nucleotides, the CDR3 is TGCAAGGTTGGGTCAGTCTACAATGAGCAGTTCTTC. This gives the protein CKVGSVYNEQFF.

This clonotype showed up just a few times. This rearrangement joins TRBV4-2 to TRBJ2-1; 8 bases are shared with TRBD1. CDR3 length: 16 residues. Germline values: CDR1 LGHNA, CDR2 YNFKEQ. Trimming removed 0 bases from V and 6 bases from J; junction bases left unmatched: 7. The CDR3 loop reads CASSQDPGGMGNEQFF. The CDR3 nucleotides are TGTGCCAGCAGCCAAGACCCAGGGGGCATGGGCAATGAGCAGTTCTTC.

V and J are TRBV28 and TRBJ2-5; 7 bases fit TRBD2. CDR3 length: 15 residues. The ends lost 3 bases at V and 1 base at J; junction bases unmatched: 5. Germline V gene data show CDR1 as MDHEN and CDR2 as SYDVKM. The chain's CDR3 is CASSLWGGSQETQYF. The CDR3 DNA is TGTGCCAGCAGTTTGTGGGGGGGTTCCCAAGAGACCCAGTACTTC.

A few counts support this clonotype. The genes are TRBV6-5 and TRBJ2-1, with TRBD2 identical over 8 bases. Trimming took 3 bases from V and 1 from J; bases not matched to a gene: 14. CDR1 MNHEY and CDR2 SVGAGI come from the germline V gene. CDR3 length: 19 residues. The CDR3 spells CASSYRASGWKPSYNEQFF. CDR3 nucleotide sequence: TGTGCCAGCAGTTATAGGGCTAGCGGGTGGAAACCTTCCTACAATGAGCAGTTCTTC.

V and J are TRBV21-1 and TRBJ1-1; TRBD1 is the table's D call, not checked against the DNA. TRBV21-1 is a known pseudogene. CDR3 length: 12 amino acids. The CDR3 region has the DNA TGTGCCCCACGCTCGGGATTCACTGAAGCTTTCTTT. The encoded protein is CAPRSGFTEAFF.